Shown below are 28 T cell receptor beta chains from a single sample sequenced in a study of early T cells in non-severe SARS-CoV-2 infection. TCRdb processed the 5' RACE reads anew with MiXCR; each CDR3 protein has one entry. The table lists 35,000 to 45,000 distinct CDR3 sequences, about 3.9% of them singletons. What was sequenced was whole blood. Receptor source: an adult who was a healthcare worker with PCR-confirmed SARS-CoV-2 infection or an uninfected control (not recorded which).

This clonotype was counted many times. This chain uses TRBV19 with TRBJ2-7, with D perhaps matching TRBD1 (6 bases). The CDR3 has 14 residues. Germline V CDR1 and CDR2: LNHDA, SQIVND (reference sequence). The V end was cut by 4 bases, the J end by 0 bases, with 10 bases between. The CDR3 nucleotides read TGTGCCAGTAGTACGGGACACCTCTCCTACGAGCAGTACTTC. Its protein is CASSTGHLSYEQYF.

This clonotype occurred many times. The rearrangement links TRBV7-9 to TRBJ2-7, with 8 bases that match TRBD1. This CDR3 comprises 13 residues. Germline CDR1 SEHNR, CDR2 FQNEAQ (reference sequence). V was pared by 3 bases and J by 6 bases, with 4 bases of the junction left unmatched. CDR3 bases: TGTGCCAGCAGCTTGACGCAGGGGGCCGAGCAGTACTTC. Translated: CASSLTQGAEQYF.

This clonotype has at least ten counts. The chain links TRBV10-3 to TRBJ2-7, with 7 positions matching TRBD1. CDR3 size: 13 residues. The germline V gene encodes CDR1 ENHRY and CDR2 SYGVKD. V gave up 4 bases and J gave up 5 bases; unmatched junction bases: 5. The CDR3 here is CAISVGTDNEQYF. The CDR3 DNA reads as TGTGCCATCAGTGTGGGGACAGATAACGAGCAGTACTTC.

This clonotype was observed a handful of times. The chain carries TRBV7-2 and TRBJ2-2; D perhaps matches TRBD2 (6 bases). CDR3 length: 15 amino acids. Germline V lookup: CDR1 SGHTA, CDR2 FQGNSA. Trimming stripped 5 bases from V and 1 base from J, with 11 bases between. CDR3 residues: CASSPVGRNTGELFF. CDR3 DNA sequence: TGTGCCAGCAGCCCAGTCGGGAGGAACACCGGGGAGCTGTTTTTT.

V and J are TRBV6-2 or TRBV6-3 and TRBJ2-5; unclear D gene. CDR3 length: 13 amino acids. V was clipped by 7 bases and J by 1 base, with 10 bases between them. The V gene's germline CDR1 is MNHEY and CDR2 SVGEGT. CDR3 in amino acids: CASIGRLQETQYF. CDR3 DNA: TGTGCCAGCATTGGGCGGCTCCAAGAGACCCAGTACTTC.

This CDR3 reads CASSTGRKNEKLFF. The CDR3 DNA is TGTGCCAGCAGCACTGGACGGAAAAATGAAAAACTGTTTTTT. This chain connects TRBV5-4 to TRBJ1-4; D is undetermined. With 4 bases removed from V and 5 bases from J, the gap between germline ends came to 12 bases. CDR1 is SGHNT and CDR2 is YYREEE in the germline V gene (reference sequence). This CDR3 region has 14 residues.

The CDR3: CASKSRSGSRTDTQYF. CDR3 in DNA: TGTGCCAGTAAGTCTCGCAGCGGGAGTCGTACAGATACGCAGTATTTT. This rearrangement joins TRBV19 to TRBJ2-3; 8 bases are shared with TRBD2. In germline, CDR1 is LNHDA, CDR2 SQIVND (reference sequence). J lost 3 bases, V lost 7 bases, and 12 bases had no gene match. The CDR3 has 16 residues.

There are many counts of this clonotype. V and J are TRBV11-2 and TRBJ2-1; D gene unclear. Germline CDR1 SGHAT, CDR2 FQNNGV. The CDR3 runs 13 residues. V gave up 5 bases and J gave up 5 bases, with 10 bases separating them. The CDR3 region has the DNA TGTGCCAGCAGCAGGACGACGAACAATGAGCAGTTCTTC. This encodes CASSRTTNNEQFF.

This clonotype came up many times. The chain recombines TRBV20-1 with TRBJ2-1; either TRBD1 or TRBD2 may supply D (5 bases each). In germline, CDR1 is DFQATT, CDR2 SNEGSKA (reference sequence). This CDR3 comprises 19 residues. Trimming stripped 0 bases from V and 9 bases from J, with 30 bases between. The CDR3 region has the DNA TGCAGTGCTAGAGATCTTTTCGGGGCAGCCTCAACACATTCCGCTGAGCAGTTCTTC. Translating it yields CSARDLFGAASTHSAEQFF.

This clonotype was found many times. The chain couples TRBV6-1 to TRBJ2-7, with D hard to call. The CDR3 extends over 15 amino acids. V gave up 2 bases and J gave up 6 bases, with 17 bases separating them. Germline V CDR1 and CDR2: MNHNS, SASEGT. CDR3 DNA: TGTGCCAGCAGTGAATACGGCGGCCGGGCGGCCGAGCAGTACTTC. The encoded protein is CASSEYGGRAAEQYF.

The sample holds a few counts of this clonotype. This chain links TRBV7-2 with TRBJ1-2; D gene unclear. Trimming stripped 5 bases from V and 4 bases from J, with 14 bases between. CDR3 length equals 14 residues. Germline CDR1 is SGHTA and CDR2 is FQGNSA. The CDR3 DNA reads as TGTGCCAGCAGCCGGGGAGAACACTCCTATGGCTACACCTTC. Its protein product is CASSRGEHSYGYTF.

This clonotype was seen many times. The V and J genes are TRBV5-1 and TRBJ1-5; D remains unclear. From germline, CDR1 is SGHRS and CDR2 YFSETQ. The CDR3 has 16 residues. V was cut by 0 bases and J by 0 bases, with 10 bases left in between. The CDR3 region is CASSLVPLDSNQPQHF. CDR3 nucleotides: TGCGCCAGCAGCTTGGTTCCGTTAGATAGCAATCAGCCCCAGCATTTT.

This clonotype showed up many times. The chain is built from TRBV5-6 and TRBJ1-1; D is unresolved. V lost 0 bases and J 4 bases, leaving 7 bases between the germline ends. CDR3 length: 13 amino acids. Germline CDR1 SGHDT, CDR2 YYEEEE. CDR3 loop: CASSLGYGTEAFF. The CDR3 nucleotides are TGTGCCAGCAGCTTGGGGTACGGCACTGAAGCTTTCTTT. Combining the CDR3 with reference TRBV5-6 and TRBJ1-1 gives the whole variable domain DAGVTQSPTHLIKTRGQQVTLRCSPKSGHDTVSWYQQALGQGPQFIFQYYEEEERQRGNFPDRFSGHQFPNYSSELNVNALLLGDSALYLCASSLGYGTEAFFGQGTRLTVV.

This clonotype was seen repeatedly, ten times or more. The junction departs from germline at one end; a sequencing error may be responsible. This chain uses TRBV20-1 with TRBJ2-3, with D uncertain. Germline V lookup: CDR1 DFQATT, CDR2 SNEGSKA (reference sequence). The length of the CDR3 is 11 residues. The CDR3 spells CSAIASDRQYF. For the CDR3, the DNA is TGCAGTGCTATAGCTAGTGATAGGCAGTATTTT.

At least ten counts were recorded for this clonotype. The rearrangement joins TRBV9 to TRBJ2-2, with 7 bases identical to TRBD2. J lost 13 bases, V lost 0 bases, and 3 bases had no gene match. Germline CDR1 SGDLS, CDR2 YYNGEE. The CDR3 length is 12 residues. The CDR3 DNA sequence: TGTGCCAGCAGCGTAGTTGGGGAGGGGCTGTTTTTT. It is translated as CASSVVGEGLFF.

This clonotype was observed many times. The V gene is TRBV6-2 or TRBV6-3, the J gene TRBJ2-7; D remains unclear. Trimming cost V 4 bases and J 2 bases, with 15 bases left between them. CDR3 length: 15 residues. Germline CDR1 MNHEY, CDR2 SVGEGT. CDR3 protein: CASSSAGAQAYEQYF. The CDR3 region has the DNA TGTGCCAGCAGTTCGGCAGGAGCGCAAGCCTACGAGCAGTACTTC.

This clonotype has at least ten counts. The chain joins TRBV18 to TRBJ2-1; perhaps TRBD1 as D (6 bases). The CDR3 loop spans 14 amino acids. The ends were cut back, 3 bases at V and 6 bases at J, with 12 bases in the middle. Looked up from germline, CDR1 is KGHSH and CDR2 is LQKENI. The CDR3 here is CASSPTIGGNEQFF. The CDR3 DNA reads TGTGCCAGCTCACCTACGATAGGGGGCAATGAGCAGTTCTTC. The whole variable domain, remainder taken from reference TRBV18 and TRBJ2-1, is NAGVMQNPRHLVRRRGQEARLRCSPMKGHSHVYWYRQLPEEGLKFMVYLQKENIIDESGMPKERFSAEFPKEGPSILRIQQVVRGDSAAYFCASSPTIGGNEQFFGPGTRLTVL.

Judged by abundance, this clonotype is medium-sized. V usage is TRBV5-5 and J usage is TRBJ2-7; D possibly matches TRBD1 or TRBD2 (5 bases each). CDR1 is SGHKS, CDR2 YYEKEE, per germline (reference sequence). The V end lost 0 bases, the J end lost 3 bases, and 10 bases lay between the germline ends. The CDR3 covers 14 residues. This CDR3 reads CASSLVGTHYEQYF. The CDR3 region has the DNA TGTGCCAGCAGCTTGGTAGGGACGCACTACGAGCAGTACTTC.

This clonotype has at least ten counts. This chain uses TRBV18 with TRBJ2-6; D is ambiguous. The germline CDR1 and CDR2 sequences are KGHSH and LQKENI. The V and J ends lost 1 base and 1 base respectively, with 5 bases between them. This CDR3 has 15 amino acids. The CDR3 coding sequence is TGTGCCAGCTCACCACGGGGTTCTGGGGCCAACGTCCTGACTTTC. Protein product: CASSPRGSGANVLTF.

This clonotype appeared many times. The chain has TRBV12-3 or TRBV12-4 and TRBJ2-3, with TRBD2 identical over 13 bases. Trimming cost V 6 bases and J 2 bases; bases outside gene matches: 2. CDR3 length: 15 amino acids. CDR3: CASRLAGGVTDTQYF. Written as DNA, the CDR3 is TGTGCCAGCAGACTAGCGGGAGGGGTCACAGATACGCAGTATTTT.

This clonotype occurred a few times. The V and J genes are TRBV20-1 and TRBJ2-7; TRBD2 aligns across 11 bases. V shed 2 bases, J shed 6 bases, and the junction held 6 bases outside the gene matches. Germline assignment: CDR1 DFQATT and CDR2 SNEGSKA (reference sequence). The CDR3 runs to 14 residues. The DNA for the CDR3 is TGCAGTGCTAGAAAACTAGCGGGAGCTGGCGAGCAGTACTTC. Its protein product is CSARKLAGAGEQYF.

The V call is TRBV6-5, the J call TRBJ2-5; 7 nucleotides align to TRBD1. The CDR3 runs 13 residues. Germline V lookup: CDR1 MNHEY, CDR2 SVGAGI. The junction had 4 bases not matched to a gene; V was cut back by 8 bases and J by 1 base. The CDR3 is CASSGTAQETQYF. CDR3 bases: TGTGCCAGCTCCGGGACAGCCCAAGAGACCCAGTACTTC.

In this sample, this clonotype turned up many times. The chain employs TRBV6-5 and TRBJ2-1, with 9 nucleotides matching TRBD1. There are 12 residues in the CDR3. Germline CDR1 reads MNHEY; CDR2 reads SVGAGI. Losses at the gene ends were 6 bases for V and 9 bases for J; bases not matched to a gene: 3. The CDR3 here is CASRGQGGEQFF. CDR3 DNA sequence: TGTGCCAGCAGGGGACAGGGCGGTGAGCAGTTCTTC.

This clonotype was seen many times. The chain has TRBV10-3 and TRBJ2-3; 9 bases agree with TRBD2. The CDR3 totals 17 residues. The trim removed 3 bases at V and 4 bases at J, leaving 11 bases unmatched. The germline V gene has CDR1 ENHRY and CDR2 SYGVKD. This CDR3 is CAISELAGASSPDTQYF. The DNA for the CDR3 is TGTGCCATCAGTGAATTAGCGGGAGCTTCTTCCCCAGATACGCAGTATTTT.

The CDR3 sequence: CKPPPRARLARHGYF. As DNA, the CDR3 is TGTAAACCTCCTCCCAGGGCACGACTGGCCCGGCATGGGTACTTC. V gene TRBV6-2 or TRBV6-3 combines with J gene TRBJ2-7; D might be TRBD1 (5 bases). CDR3 length: 15 amino acids. CDR1 is MNHEY and CDR2 is SVGEGT in the germline V gene.

This clonotype was picked up many times. The rearrangement uses TRBV7-6 and TRBJ2-2; 8 positions agree with TRBD2. Germline CDR1 is SGHVS and CDR2 is FNYEAQ. V gave up 3 bases and J gave up 3 bases; unmatched junction bases: 6. The CDR3 has 16 amino acids. The CDR3: CASSFYREGHTGELFF. CDR3 DNA sequence: TGTGCCAGCAGCTTCTATCGGGAGGGCCACACCGGGGAGCTGTTTTTT. Full variable domain (remainder filled in from reference TRBV7-6 and TRBJ2-2): GAGVSQSPRYKVTKRGQDVALRCDPISGHVSLYWYRQALGQGPEFLTYFNYEAQQDKSGLPNDRFSAERPEGSISTLTIQRTEQRDSAMYRCASSFYREGHTGELFFGEGSRLTVL.

This clonotype appeared many times. The genes are TRBV6-2 or TRBV6-3 and TRBJ2-7; D possibly corresponds to TRBD2 (6 bases). CDR1 MNHEY and CDR2 SVGEGT come from the germline V gene. V lost 3 bases, J lost 6 bases, and 21 bases lay in between. This CDR3 comprises 16 residues. The CDR3 reads CASSYIRIAEVTEQYF. CDR3 coding DNA: TGTGCCAGCAGTTATATTCGAATAGCGGAGGTCACCGAGCAGTACTTC.

This clonotype occurred many times. This chain links TRBV9 with TRBJ1-6; possible D gene TRBD1, 5 bases. Trimming left V 3 bases short and J 8 bases short, with 6 bases between. Germline-derived CDR1 and CDR2 are SGDLS and YYNGEE. The CDR3 spans 12 residues. CDR3 loop: CASSGGDSPLHF. The CDR3 region has the DNA TGTGCCAGCAGCGGGGGGGATTCACCCCTCCACTTT.